Presented here are 22 T cell receptor beta chains from one specimen sequenced in a study of T cell responses to AZD1222 COVID-19 vaccine. Clones were sequenced by immunoSEQ multiplex PCR, and TCRdb holds only the in-frame ones, with some missing. The repertoire holds 95,000 to 120,000 clones, with roughly 87% as singletons. The source was peripheral blood, collected on day 0 of MenACWY control vaccination. The receptors derive from an adult in good health.

This clone has just one count. One end of the junction varies from germline; a read error may be responsible. The rearrangement uses TRBV4-1 and TRBJ1-2, with 9 positions matching TRBD1. Germline loops: CDR1 MGHRA, CDR2 YSYEKL. This CDR3 has 16 residues. As DNA, the CDR3 is TGCGCCAGCAGCCAAGGGGGGACAGGGTTTAACAATGGCTACACCTTC. Amino acid sequence: CASSQGGTGFNNGYTF.

Notes on this clone: This sample includes further DNA sequences coding for the same CDR3. This chain connects TRBV5-1 to TRBJ1-1; D is uncertain. The CDR3 has 13 amino acids. Per germline, CDR1 SGHRS and CDR2 YFSETQ. V lost 0 bases and J 1 base, leaving 4 bases between the germline ends. CDR3 region: CASSLEGNTEAFF. The CDR3 nucleotides are TGCGCCAGCAGCTTGGAAGGGAACACTGAAGCTTTCTTT.

This chain uses TRBV5-1 with TRBJ1-4, with D perhaps matching TRBD1 (6 bases). Trimming removed 4 bases from V and 8 bases from J, with 18 bases in between. There are 15 residues in the CDR3. CDR1 is SGHRS, CDR2 YFSETQ, per germline. The CDR3, as DNA: TGCGCCAGCAGCCGGACAGCTACGAGCGAGGAAAAACTGTTTTTT. This gives the protein CASSRTATSEEKLFF.

The V and J genes are TRBV4-1 and TRBJ2-7; 7 bases line up with TRBD2. The V and J ends lost 3 bases and 3 bases, in that order; junction bases with no gene match: 11. Per germline, CDR1 MGHRA and CDR2 YSYEKL. The CDR3 spans 16 residues. CDR3 sequence (DNA): TGCGCCAGCAGCCAGGTTTCTGGCGGGGGATTCTACGAGCAGTACTTC. This sequence encodes CASSQVSGGGFYEQYF.

The gene calls are TRBV18 and TRBJ1-3, with 8 bases aligning to TRBD1. The CDR3 totals 15 residues. V lost 3 bases and J lost 3; bases outside the gene matches: 4. Germline V gene sequence: CDR1 KGHSH, CDR2 LQKENI. CDR3 loop: CASSPTGGLGNTIYF. The CDR3 coding sequence is TGTGCCAGCTCACCCACAGGGGGTCTTGGAAACACCATATATTTT.

This sequence joins TRBV30 and TRBJ1-1; D might be TRBD1 (6 bases). The V gene lost 3 bases and the J gene lost 4 bases, with 15 bases spanning the gap. CDR1 GTSNPN and CDR2 SVGIG come from the germline V gene (reference sequence). There are 14 residues in the CDR3. DNA for the CDR3: TGTGCCTGGAGCCAGCCCAGGGGTGGCACTGAAGCTTTCTTT. It translates to CAWSQPRGGTEAFF. The whole variable domain, remainder taken from reference TRBV30 and TRBJ1-1, is SQTIHQWPATLVQPVGSPLSLECTVEGTSNPNLYWYRQAAGRGLQLLFYSVGIGQISSEVPQNLSASRPQDRQFILSSKKLLLSDSGFYLCAWSQPRGGTEAFFGQGTRLTVV.

This sequence joins TRBV27 and TRBJ2-5, with no clear D. Per germline, CDR1 MNHEY and CDR2 SMNVEV (reference sequence). The CDR3 loop spans 12 amino acids. Deletions cut 4 bases from V and 5 bases from J, with 8 bases between. CDR3 residues: CASSSLGETQYF. CDR3 in DNA: TGTGCCAGCAGTTCCTTGGGGGAGACCCAGTACTTC.

The chain's CDR3 is CASSLDSNEKLFF. The CDR3 nucleotides are TGCGCCAGCAGCTTGGACTCAAATGAAAAACTGTTTTTT. The rearrangement uses TRBV5-1 and TRBJ1-4, with D unclear. Trimming left V 0 bases short and J 5 bases short, with 5 bases between. Germline values: CDR1 SGHRS, CDR2 YFSETQ. This CDR3 comprises 13 residues.

The chain joins TRBV15 to TRBJ2-2; 13 nucleotides align to TRBD2. Per the germline V gene, CDR1 is LNHNV and CDR2 is YYDKDF (reference sequence). The CDR3 has 16 residues. Losses at the gene ends were 1 base for V and 4 bases for J; bases not matched to a gene: 0. The CDR3 DNA is TGTGCCACCAGCAGAGGGACTAGCGGGGGCACCGGGGAGCTGTTTTTT. Protein sequence: CATSRGTSGGTGELFF.

The chain carries TRBV5-4 and TRBJ1-1; TRBD1 agrees at 10 bases. This CDR3 is 16 amino acids long. V lost 4 bases, J lost 2 bases, and 8 bases stayed unmatched. Germline CDR1 is SGHNT and CDR2 is YYREEE (reference sequence). The chain's CDR3 is CASSHPGTGANTEAFF. As DNA, the CDR3 is TGTGCCAGCAGCCATCCCGGGACAGGGGCCAACACTGAAGCTTTCTTT.

The gene calls are TRBV4-1 and TRBJ2-2; 8 bases line up with TRBD1. The CDR3 covers 17 residues. CDR1 and CDR2 from the germline V gene are MGHRA and YSYEKL. Losses at the gene ends were 3 bases for V and 5 bases for J; bases not matched to a gene: 11. The CDR3 protein is CASSQAFQGARTGELFF. DNA of the CDR3: TGCGCCAGCAGCCAGGCCTTTCAGGGGGCTAGGACCGGGGAGCTGTTTTTT.

This chain joins TRBV4-2 and TRBJ1-1, with D possibly being TRBD1 (6 bases). Trimming shortened V by 0 bases and J by 7 bases, and 12 bases separated the two germline ends. This CDR3 comprises 14 residues. CDR1 is LGHNA, CDR2 YNFKEQ, per germline. CDR3 residues: CASSQESRGNEAFF. The CDR3 region has the DNA TGTGCCAGCAGCCAAGAAAGCAGGGGAAATGAAGCTTTCTTT.

The chain joins TRBV4-2 to TRBJ2-1; D tentatively fits TRBD1 or TRBD2 (5 bases each). Trimming took off 0 bases at V and 6 bases at J, with 9 bases between the two ends. This CDR3 is 14 amino acids long. The germline CDR1 and CDR2 sequences are LGHNA and YNFKEQ. For the CDR3, the DNA is TGTGCCAGCAGCCAAGATTCGGGGCCCAATGAGCAGTTCTTC. Its protein is CASSQDSGPNEQFF.

This chain uses TRBV19 with TRBJ1-5, with a weak D call TRBD1 (5 bases). Trimming stripped 8 bases from V and 0 bases from J, with 14 bases between. This CDR3 spans 15 amino acids. The germline CDR1 and CDR2 sequences are LNHDA and SQIVND (reference sequence). The CDR3 loop is CASRLGRNSNQPQHF. The DNA for the CDR3 is TGTGCCAGTCGCTTGGGACGGAATAGCAATCAGCCCCAGCATTTT. Full variable domain (rest looked up from reference TRBV19 and TRBJ1-5): DGGITQSPKYLFRKEGQNVTLSCEQNLNHDAMYWYRQDPGQGLRLIYYSQIVNDFQKGDIAEGYSVSREKKESFPLTVTSAQKNPTAFYLCASRLGRNSNQPQHFGDGTRLSIL.

The chain joins TRBV2 to TRBJ2-7; TRBD1 is a possible D gene (6 bases). V was cut by 3 bases and J by 4 bases, with 13 bases left in between. The V gene's germline CDR1 is SNHLY and CDR2 FYNNEI. The CDR3 runs to 14 residues. CDR3 nucleotide sequence: TGTGCCAGCAGTGAGCAGGGGACGCTGTACGAGCAGTACTTC. Translation: CASSEQGTLYEQYF.

Regarding this clone: The junction differs from germline at one of its ends, possibly a read error. The V gene is TRBV7-7, the J gene TRBJ2-5; 13 bases match TRBD2. CDR1 is SSHAT, CDR2 FNYEAQ, per germline (reference sequence). The CDR3 extends over 16 amino acids. CDR3 amino acids: CASSLQLAGGRETQYF. CDR3 nucleotides: TGTGCTAGCAGCTTGCAACTAGCGGGGGGGCGAGAGACCCAGTACTTC.

The J gene is TRBJ1-2, the V gene TRBV19, with D unclear. The V and J ends lost 7 bases and 1 base respectively, with 16 bases between them. Germline V gene data show CDR1 as LNHDA and CDR2 as SQIVND (reference sequence). This CDR3 contains 15 residues. Here the CDR3 reads CASTIVSAGNYGYTF. The DNA of the CDR3 is TGTGCCAGTACAATTGTGTCAGCCGGTAACTATGGCTACACCTTC. The full variable domain, in which reference TRBV19 and TRBJ1-2 provide the parts outside the CDR3, is DGGITQSPKYLFRKEGQNVTLSCEQNLNHDAMYWYRQDPGQGLRLIYYSQIVNDFQKGDIAEGYSVSREKKESFPLTVTSAQKNPTAFYLCASTIVSAGNYGYTFGSGTRLTVV.

The chain links TRBV9 to TRBJ1-1; D call uncertain. The CDR3 loop spans 15 amino acids. Germline V CDR1 and CDR2: SGDLS, YYNGEE. V was clipped by 1 base and J by 3 bases, with 13 bases between them. CDR3 nucleotide sequence: TGTGCCAGCAGCGTATCCGACGGGAGGTACACTGAAGCTTTCTTT. Residues: CASSVSDGRYTEAFF. The full variable domain, its missing parts supplied by reference TRBV9 and TRBJ1-1, is DSGVTQTPKHLITATGQRVTLRCSPRSGDLSVYWYQQSLDQGLQFLIQYYNGEERAKGNILERFSAQQFPDLHSELNLSSLELGDSALYFCASSVSDGRYTEAFFGQGTRLTVV.

V and J are TRBV2 and TRBJ2-2; TRBD1 agrees at 7 bases. The V and J ends lost 5 bases and 4 bases, in that order; junction bases with no gene match: 7. CDR3 length: 15 amino acids. Germline V lookup: CDR1 SNHLY, CDR2 FYNNEI. CDR3 in amino acids: CASSRGGAGTGELFF. The CDR3 DNA is TGTGCCAGCAGTCGAGGGGGCGCGGGCACCGGGGAGCTGTTTTTT.

This clone appeared a single time. The CDR3 nucleotides read TGTGCCAGCAGTGATTTAAAACAGTCTGTCTACACCTTC. This gives the protein CASSDLKQSVYTF. The chain uses TRBV6-1 and TRBJ1-2, with D unclear. V dropped 3 bases and J dropped 10 bases, with 15 bases sitting between them. Per the germline V gene, CDR1 is MNHNS and CDR2 is SASEGT. This CDR3 spans 13 amino acids.

CDR3 DNA sequence: TGTGCCAGCAGCCCGTGGGGGGGGCGCGACGAAAATGAAAAACTGTTTTTT. Its protein product is CASSPWGGRDENEKLFF. The rearrangement uses TRBV3-1 (or the pseudogene TRBV3-2) and TRBJ1-4; TRBD1 is a possible D gene (6 bases). V was cut by 4 bases and J by 5 bases, with 20 bases left in between. Germline CDR1 and CDR2: LGHDT and YNNKEL (reference sequence). The CDR3 runs to 17 residues.

The sample holds one count of this clone. V usage is TRBV5-1 and J usage is TRBJ1-2; 8 bases map to TRBD1. Germline loops: CDR1 SGHRS, CDR2 YFSETQ. The CDR3 length is 14 residues. Trimming took 2 bases from V and 4 from J; bases not matched to a gene: 4. CDR3 region: CASSFQGAGYGYTF. Written as DNA, the CDR3 is TGCGCCAGCAGCTTTCAGGGGGCCGGCTATGGCTACACCTTC.